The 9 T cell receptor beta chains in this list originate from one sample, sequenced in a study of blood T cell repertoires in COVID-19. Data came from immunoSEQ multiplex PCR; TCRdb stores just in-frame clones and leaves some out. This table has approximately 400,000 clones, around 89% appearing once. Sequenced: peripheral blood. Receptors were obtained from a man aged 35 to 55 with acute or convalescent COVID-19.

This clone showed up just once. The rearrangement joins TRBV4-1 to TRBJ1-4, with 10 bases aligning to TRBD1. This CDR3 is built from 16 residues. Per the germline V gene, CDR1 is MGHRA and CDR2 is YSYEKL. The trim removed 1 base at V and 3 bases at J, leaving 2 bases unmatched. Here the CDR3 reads CASSQGDRGANEKLFF. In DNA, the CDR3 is TGCGCCAGCAGCCAAGGGGACAGGGGTGCTAATGAAAAACTGTTTTTT.

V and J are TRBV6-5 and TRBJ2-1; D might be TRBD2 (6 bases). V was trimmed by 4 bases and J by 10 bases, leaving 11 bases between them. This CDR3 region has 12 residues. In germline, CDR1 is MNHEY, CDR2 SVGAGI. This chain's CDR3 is CASSSPGLEQFF. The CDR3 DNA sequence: TGTGCCAGCAGTTCTCCGGGACTGGAGCAGTTCTTC.

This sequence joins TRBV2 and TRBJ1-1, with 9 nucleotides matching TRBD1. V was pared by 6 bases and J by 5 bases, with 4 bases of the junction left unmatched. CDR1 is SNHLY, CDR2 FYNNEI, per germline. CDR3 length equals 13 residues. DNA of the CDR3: TGTGCCAGCAGCGGACAGGGGTTGACTGAAGCTTTCTTT. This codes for CASSGQGLTEAFF. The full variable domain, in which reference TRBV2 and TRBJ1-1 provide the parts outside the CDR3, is EPEVTQTPSHQVTQMGQEVILRCVPISNHLYFYWYRQILGQKVEFLVSFYNNEISEKSEIFDDQFSVERPDGSNFTLKIRSTKLEDSAMYFCASSGQGLTEAFFGQGTRLTVV.

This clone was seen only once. The CDR3 loop reads CASTPVQGGLAHGYTF. For the CDR3, the DNA is TGTGCCAGCACCCCGGTGCAGGGAGGCCTAGCCCATGGCTACACCTTC. The chain joins TRBV7-9 to TRBJ1-2; perhaps TRBD1 as D (5 bases). CDR3 length equals 16 residues. Trimming removed 7 bases from V and 6 bases from J, with 24 bases in between. CDR1 is SEHNR and CDR2 is FQNEAQ in the germline V gene (reference sequence). The full variable domain, in which reference TRBV7-9 and TRBJ1-2 provide the parts outside the CDR3, is DTGVSQNPRHKITKRGQNVTFRCDPISEHNRLYWYRQTLGQGPEFLTYFQNEAQLEKSRLLSDRFSAERPKGSFSTLEIQRTEQGDSAMYLCASTPVQGGLAHGYTFGSGTRLTVV.

The CDR3 loop reads CASSSRDSPVSYNSPLHF. As DNA, the CDR3 is TGTGCCAGCAGCTCTCGGGACAGCCCAGTCTCCTATAATTCACCCCTCCACTTT. The V call is TRBV11-2, the J call TRBJ1-6, with 7 bases fitting TRBD1. In germline, CDR1 is SGHAT, CDR2 FQNNGV. CDR3 size: 18 residues. Losses at the gene ends were 4 bases for V and 0 bases for J; bases not matched to a gene: 9.

CDR3 nucleotides: TGCGCCAGCAGTTCCGGGACATTGTCCGGAAACACCATATATTTT. Amino acids: CASSSGTLSGNTIYF. The chain employs TRBV4-1 and TRBJ1-3; perhaps TRBD1 as D (6 bases). This CDR3 region has 15 residues. V was pared by 6 bases and J by 4 bases, with 16 bases between. The germline V gene has CDR1 MGHRA and CDR2 YSYEKL.

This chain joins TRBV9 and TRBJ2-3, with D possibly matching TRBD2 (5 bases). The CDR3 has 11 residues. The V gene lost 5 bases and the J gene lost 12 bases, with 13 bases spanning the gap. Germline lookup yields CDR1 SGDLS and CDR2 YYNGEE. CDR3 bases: TGTGCCAGCAGTATCGGACTGGAACAGTATTTT. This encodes CASSIGLEQYF.

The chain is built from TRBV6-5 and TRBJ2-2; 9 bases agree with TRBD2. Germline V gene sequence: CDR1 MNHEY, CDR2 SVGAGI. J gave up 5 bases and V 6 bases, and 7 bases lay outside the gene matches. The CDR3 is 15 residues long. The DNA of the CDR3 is TGTGCCAGCAGGGAGGGGACTAGCAGGACCGGGGAGCTGTTTTTT. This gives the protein CASREGTSRTGELFF.

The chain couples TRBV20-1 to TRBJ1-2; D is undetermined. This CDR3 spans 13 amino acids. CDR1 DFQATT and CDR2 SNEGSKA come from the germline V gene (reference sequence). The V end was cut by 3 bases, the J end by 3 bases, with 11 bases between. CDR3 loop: CSASQNLDYGYTF. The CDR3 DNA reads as TGCAGTGCTAGTCAAAATCTAGACTATGGCTACACCTTC.